This TCR beta chain was sequenced for a study of identical twins. Study outcomes and limitations: With abundant cord blood beta clonotypes, insertions were fewer; memory repertoires showed no such pattern. Modeled out-of-frame TCR alpha sharing in monozygotic twins fell below observed levels.

Per the germline V gene, CDR1 is SGHRS and CDR2 is YFSETQ. Trimming took off 0 bases at V and 6 bases at J, with 10 bases between the two ends. The CDR3 totals 15 residues. This clonotype has a handful of counts. The antigen remains unidentified. A universal primer site arose from template switching, and cDNA bore unique molecular identifiers. A single record per CDR3 protein comes from TCRdb applying MiXCR to the 5' RACE reads. This sample carries some 1,700,000 distinct CDR3 sequences, about 32% of them seen once, and the ten largest clones take about 0.25%. The sequence derives from a newborn girl in good health. The sequencing input was cord blood. V usage is TRBV5-1 and J usage is TRBJ1-6, with a possible D match to TRBD1 (5 bases). Here the CDR3 DNA reads TGCGCCAGCAGCTTGGGGCCGGGGGTTAATTCACCCCTCCACTTT. Amino acids: CASSLGPGVNSPLHF. Drawing the rest from reference TRBV5-1 and TRBJ1-6, the complete variable domain is KAGVTQTPRYLIKTRGQQVTLSCSPISGHRSVSWYQQTPGQGLQFLFEYFSETQRNKGNFPGRFSGRQFSNSRSEMNVSTLELGDSALYLCASSLGPGVNSPLHFGNGTRLTVT.